This T cell receptor beta chain derives from a study of early T cells in non-severe SARS-CoV-2 infection. On the study more broadly: The chains were unpaired, and the sequenced material was bulk RNA from unsorted whole blood.

This clonotype was counted a few times. What it binds is not known. Attachment of unique molecular identifiers to individual cDNA molecules was performed. TCRdb re-analysed the 5' RACE reads in MiXCR, keeping a single row per CDR3 protein. Here the sample spans tens of thousands of distinct CDR3 sequences, over 9.5% being singletons. General study results and limits: Sequences matched to VDJdb favored anti-spike CD8 responses, while private and CD4 specificities were missed.

V lost 6 bases, J lost 1 base, and 9 bases lay in between. There are 13 residues in the CDR3. The germline V gene encodes CDR1 MDHEN and CDR2 SYDVKM. The sequence was obtained from an adult who was a healthcare worker with PCR-confirmed SARS-CoV-2 infection or an uninfected control (not recorded which). The sample consisted of whole blood. The chain couples TRBV28 to TRBJ1-1; D is unclear. CDR3 residues: CASSPQWNTEAFF. Here the CDR3 DNA reads TGTGCCAGCAGCCCGCAGTGGAACACTGAAGCTTTCTTT.